The TCR beta chain under discussion was sequenced for a study of blood T cell dynamics during melanoma immunotherapy. For the study at large: Standard first-line treatment here was pembrolizumab or nivolumab plus ipilimumab in metastatic melanoma.

Unmatched junction bases numbered 5, after V lost 1 base and J lost 2 bases. This CDR3 has 16 residues. The germline CDR1 and CDR2 sequences are WSHSY and SAAADI. Generated by immunoSEQ multiplex PCR, the TCRdb table keeps only in-frame clones and is missing some. The sample lists thousands of clones; 95% to 96% were seen once. Study-wide results and caveats: Clones driving repertoire changes may be melanoma-specific or general immune activation.

As to time point: week 3, after first cycle of checkpoint inhibitor. Sampling occurred pretreatment (T0) and at week 3 (W3), after cycle one of checkpoint blockade. As for this clone: Its specificity is not known.

This sample comprised effector memory CD8+ T cells from blood, obtained from a patient treated with checkpoint blockade. The chain is built from TRBV10-2 and TRBJ2-3; TRBD1 aligns across 8 bases. This clonotype originated in a human donor with melanoma. The CDR3 protein is CASSELGQGLTDTQYF. CDR3 nucleotides: TGCGCCAGCAGTGAGTTAGGACAGGGACTCACAGATACGCAGTATTTT.